These T cell receptor beta chains were read from a single sample in a study of blood T cell repertoires in COVID-19. Data came from immunoSEQ multiplex PCR; TCRdb stores just in-frame clones and leaves some out. The sample records roughly 200,000 clones, 65% to 85% being singletons. Material: peripheral blood. The receptors originated from a woman aged 40 to 50 with COVID-19, enrolled during active disease. The CDR3 runs from the conserved cysteine through the conserved F or W. The order of the fields is clone size, J gene, V gene, D gene, CDR3 DNA, CDR3 protein. The D gene is left open where the match is weak. Not every row has a clone size; where given, it reads once, few, many or a size class.

clone_size: -; j_call: TRBJ1-3; v_call: TRBV4-1; d_call: -; cdr3_nt: TGCGCCAGCAGCCAAGTCCGGAGCTCTGGAAACACCATATATTTT; cdr3_aa: CASSQVRSSGNTIYF
clone_size: -; j_call: TRBJ1-2; v_call: TRBV6-1; d_call: -; cdr3_nt: TGTGCCAGCAGTGAAGCGAGGGCAGTTTATGGCTACACCTTC; cdr3_aa: CASSEARAVYGYTF
clone_size: -; j_call: TRBJ1-1; v_call: TRBV11-2; d_call: -; cdr3_nt: TGTGCCAGCAGCTCCGGGGGGGGCTGGGGCACTGAAGCTTTCTTT; cdr3_aa: CASSSGGGWGTEAFF
clone_size: -; j_call: TRBJ2-1; v_call: TRBV7-6; d_call: TRBD2; cdr3_nt: TGTGCCAGCAGCTTGAGCGGGGGGTACAATGAGCAGTTCTTC; cdr3_aa: CASSLSGGYNEQFF
clone_size: -; j_call: TRBJ2-5; v_call: TRBV7-7; d_call: -; cdr3_nt: TGTGCTAGCAGCTTAGAACTAGATCGAGAGACCCAGTACTTC; cdr3_aa: CASSLELDRETQYF
clone_size: -; j_call: TRBJ1-5; v_call: TRBV19; d_call: TRBD1; cdr3_nt: TGTGCCAGTAGTGCGACAGGGGGCGTAGGTCAGCCCCAGCATTTT; cdr3_aa: CASSATGGVGQPQHF
clone_size: -; j_call: TRBJ1-5; v_call: TRBV13; d_call: -; cdr3_nt: TGTGCCAGCAGCGACAGAGCAAATCAGCCCCAGCATTTT; cdr3_aa: CASSDRANQPQHF
clone_size: -; j_call: TRBJ2-7; v_call: TRBV5-6; d_call: -; cdr3_nt: TGTGCCAGCAGCTTGATTGGACAGACAGTCTACGAGCAGTACTTC; cdr3_aa: CASSLIGQTVYEQYF
clone_size: -; j_call: TRBJ2-7; v_call: TRBV27; d_call: -; cdr3_nt: TGTGCCAAAAACGGGAGCTCCTACGAGCAGTACTTC; cdr3_aa: CAKNGSSYEQYF
clone_size: -; j_call: TRBJ2-1; v_call: TRBV27; d_call: -; cdr3_nt: TGTGCCAGCAGAGAAACCGGGAGCAACAATGAGCAGTTCTTC; cdr3_aa: CASRETGSNNEQFF
clone_size: -; j_call: TRBJ2-7; v_call: TRBV3-1/TRBV3-2; d_call: -; cdr3_nt: TGTGCCAGCAGCCTCCCAGGGGTCTCCTACGAGCAGTACTTC; cdr3_aa: CASSLPGVSYEQYF
clone_size: -; j_call: TRBJ1-1; v_call: TRBV7-6; d_call: -; cdr3_nt: TGTGCCAGCAGCACGCCCCTCCCACGACAGGACAGCGTGCTAGGGGACACTGAAGCTTTCTTT; cdr3_aa: CASSTPLPRQDSVLGDTEAFF
clone_size: once; j_call: TRBJ1-5; v_call: TRBV4-1; d_call: -; cdr3_nt: TGCGCCAGCAGCCAAGGGGAGGCCAGCAATCAGCCCCAGCATTTT; cdr3_aa: CASSQGEASNQPQHF
clone_size: -; j_call: TRBJ2-3; v_call: TRBV6-4; d_call: -; cdr3_nt: TGTGCCAGCAGTGAGAGAAGCACAGATACGCAGTATTTT; cdr3_aa: CASSERSTDTQYF
clone_size: -; j_call: TRBJ1-2; v_call: TRBV19; d_call: TRBD1; cdr3_nt: TGTGCCAGTCGGAAAACAGGGGTTGACTATGGCTACACCTTC; cdr3_aa: CASRKTGVDYGYTF
clone_size: -; j_call: TRBJ1-4; v_call: TRBV29-1; d_call: TRBD1; cdr3_nt: TGCAGCGTTGAAGGAGGGGCAGGGGGTGAAAAACTGTTTTTT; cdr3_aa: CSVEGGAGGEKLFF
clone_size: -; j_call: TRBJ1-2; v_call: TRBV25-1; d_call: TRBD1; cdr3_nt: TGTGCCAGCAGTTTACAGGGGGTTAACTATGGCTACACCTTC; cdr3_aa: CASSLQGVNYGYTF
clone_size: -; j_call: TRBJ1-4; v_call: TRBV4-2; d_call: -; cdr3_nt: TGTGCCAGCAGCCAAGACAGGGGCCTAGATGAAAAACTGTTTTTT; cdr3_aa: CASSQDRGLDEKLFF
clone_size: -; j_call: TRBJ1-2; v_call: TRBV10-1; d_call: TRBD1; cdr3_nt: TGCGCCAGCAGTTACCTCCGGGACAGGGGGCCCTATGGCTACACCTTC; cdr3_aa: CASSYLRDRGPYGYTF
clone_size: -; j_call: TRBJ1-2; v_call: TRBV19; d_call: -; cdr3_nt: TGTGCCAGTAGTAACCGGGGTGGCTATGGCTACACCTTC; cdr3_aa: CASSNRGGYGYTF
clone_size: -; j_call: TRBJ1-5; v_call: TRBV6-5; d_call: TRBD1; cdr3_nt: TGTGCCAGCAGAACTGGACAGGTCCAGCCCCAGCATTTT; cdr3_aa: CASRTGQVQPQHF
clone_size: -; j_call: TRBJ2-4; v_call: TRBV5-6; d_call: TRBD1; cdr3_nt: TGTGCCAGCAGCTACAACAGGGGTTTAGAATACTTC; cdr3_aa: CASSYNRGLEYF
clone_size: -; j_call: TRBJ1-2; v_call: TRBV19; d_call: -; cdr3_nt: TGTGCCAGTAGTAATACAGCTAGCGGCTACACCTTC; cdr3_aa: CASSNTASGYTF
clone_size: -; j_call: TRBJ2-1; v_call: TRBV20-1; d_call: -; cdr3_nt: TGCAGTGCTAGAATGGCGGATGAGCAGTTCTTC; cdr3_aa: CSARMADEQFF
clone_size: -; j_call: TRBJ1-4; v_call: TRBV18; d_call: -; cdr3_nt: TGTGCCAGCTCACGACAGAGAAATGAAAAACTGTTTTTT; cdr3_aa: CASSRQRNEKLFF
clone_size: -; j_call: TRBJ1-4; v_call: TRBV5-6; d_call: TRBD1; cdr3_nt: TGTGCCAGCAGAGAGCCGGGACAGGGAAATGAAAAACTGTTTTTT; cdr3_aa: CASREPGQGNEKLFF
clone_size: many; j_call: TRBJ2-5; v_call: TRBV7-9; d_call: -; cdr3_nt: TGTGCCAGCAGCCCGCGGGGCCTACTCCAAGAGACCCAGTACTTC; cdr3_aa: CASSPRGLLQETQYF
clone_size: many; j_call: TRBJ1-2; v_call: TRBV11-2; d_call: TRBD1; cdr3_nt: TGTGCCAGCAGCTTAGTTGGACAGGGGGCTTCTCTGACCTACTATGGCTACACCTTC; cdr3_aa: CASSLVGQGASLTYYGYTF
clone_size: few; j_call: TRBJ1-1; v_call: TRBV6-2/TRBV6-3; d_call: TRBD1; cdr3_nt: TGTGCCAGCAGTTATGTGGACAGGATTGAAGCTTTCTTT; cdr3_aa: CASSYVDRIEAFF
clone_size: -; j_call: TRBJ1-1; v_call: TRBV19; d_call: -; cdr3_nt: TGTGCCAGTAGTATGGGCAGCAACACTGAAGCTTTCTTT; cdr3_aa: CASSMGSNTEAFF
clone_size: -; j_call: TRBJ2-7; v_call: TRBV6-9; d_call: TRBD2; cdr3_nt: TGTGCCAGCAGTTATGGGGGGACTAACCCCTACGAGCAGTACTTC; cdr3_aa: CASSYGGTNPYEQYF
clone_size: -; j_call: TRBJ2-4; v_call: TRBV5-1; d_call: -; cdr3_nt: TGCGCCAGCAGCTTGGGATTGGAGGTACGGAACATTCAGTACTTC; cdr3_aa: CASSLGLEVRNIQYF
clone_size: -; j_call: TRBJ1-5; v_call: TRBV2; d_call: TRBD1; cdr3_nt: TGTGCCAGCTGCCTGACCCGGGACAGGGTGGCAGAGCAGCCCCAGCATTTT; cdr3_aa: CASCLTRDRVAEQPQHF
clone_size: -; j_call: TRBJ1-6; v_call: TRBV24-1; d_call: -; cdr3_nt: TGTGCCACCAGTGATTCCAGGGTTCCTCATTCACCCCTCCACTTT; cdr3_aa: CATSDSRVPHSPLHF
clone_size: -; j_call: TRBJ1-2; v_call: TRBV5-1; d_call: TRBD1; cdr3_nt: TGCGCCAGCAGCTTGGCGGGACAGGGATCATATGGCTACACCTTC; cdr3_aa: CASSLAGQGSYGYTF
clone_size: -; j_call: TRBJ1-6; v_call: TRBV11-1; d_call: -; cdr3_nt: TGTGCCAGCAGCTTAGAAAGAAGCGGAGGGGATTCACCCCTCCACTTT; cdr3_aa: CASSLERSGGDSPLHF
clone_size: -; j_call: TRBJ1-6; v_call: TRBV9; d_call: -; cdr3_nt: TGTGCCAGCAGCGTAGAGGGCAGGGGTAATTCACCCCTCCACTTT; cdr3_aa: CASSVEGRGNSPLHF
clone_size: -; j_call: TRBJ2-1; v_call: TRBV5-4; d_call: -; cdr3_nt: TGTGCCAGCAGCTTGGCCCCGTCTAGCTCCTACAATGAGCAGTTCTTC; cdr3_aa: CASSLAPSSSYNEQFF
clone_size: -; j_call: TRBJ2-7; v_call: TRBV7-9; d_call: -; cdr3_nt: TGTGCCAGCAGCCCTTGGGTAGCGAGCTCCTACGAGCAGTACTTC; cdr3_aa: CASSPWVASSYEQYF
clone_size: -; j_call: TRBJ1-2; v_call: TRBV7-2; d_call: -; cdr3_nt: TGTGCCAGCAGCTTAAACAGGGCGGGCTATGGCTACACCTTC; cdr3_aa: CASSLNRAGYGYTF
clone_size: once; j_call: TRBJ1-1; v_call: TRBV6-5; d_call: TRBD1; cdr3_nt: TGTGCCAGCAGTTTTTCCGGACAGGGGTATGGCGCTGAAGCTTTCTTT; cdr3_aa: CASSFSGQGYGAEAFF
clone_size: -; j_call: TRBJ2-5; v_call: TRBV29-1; d_call: TRBD2; cdr3_nt: TGCAGCGTTGGGGTCCCTAGCGGAAAAGAGACCCAGTACTTC; cdr3_aa: CSVGVPSGKETQYF
clone_size: once; j_call: TRBJ2-7; v_call: TRBV28; d_call: -; cdr3_nt: TGTGCCAGCAGTTTATCCGCCAGGGGCCACGAGCAGTACTTC; cdr3_aa: CASSLSARGHEQYF
clone_size: -; j_call: TRBJ2-5; v_call: TRBV5-1; d_call: TRBD2; cdr3_nt: TGCGCCAGCAGCTCGGGCGGGGGGGAAGAGACCCAGTACTTC; cdr3_aa: CASSSGGGEETQYF
clone_size: -; j_call: TRBJ1-6; v_call: TRBV5-4; d_call: TRBD1; cdr3_nt: TGTGCCAGCAGCTCAGGGGGCGGTTATAATTCACCCCTCCACTTT; cdr3_aa: CASSSGGGYNSPLHF
clone_size: -; j_call: TRBJ2-3; v_call: TRBV6-4; d_call: -; cdr3_nt: TGTGCCAGCAGTGACTTCGGCGGCCCTAGCACAGATACGCAGTATTTT; cdr3_aa: CASSDFGGPSTDTQYF
clone_size: -; j_call: TRBJ1-1; v_call: TRBV9; d_call: -; cdr3_nt: TGTGCCAGCAGCCCGCGGGGGCAGGGAGGCACTGAAGCTTTCTTT; cdr3_aa: CASSPRGQGGTEAFF